These 9 T cell receptor beta chains share one sample of origin, sequenced in a study of post-analysis software for immune sequencing data. These receptors' antigens are unknown. Findings of the study overall: Higher frequency in patients than in controls was seen for roughly five TRBV segments, with TRBV5-6, TRBV5-1 and TRBV20-1 among them.

The TCR beta cDNA libraries contained unique molecular identifiers. A single record per CDR3 protein comes from TCRdb applying MiXCR to the PCR reads. The table records more than 500,000 distinct CDR3 sequences, around 36% of them present only once. Sequenced input: blood. These receptors were taken from a girl between 2 and 17 years old with multiple sclerosis.

Concerning this clonotype itself: Since the CDR3 does not end with the conserved phenylalanine or tryptophan, this likely comes from a read error. This chain connects TRBV4-1 to TRBJ2-3; the match to TRBD1 covers 10 bases. The CDR3 is 17 amino acids. V gave up 3 bases and J gave up 5 bases; unmatched junction bases: 11. The germline V gene encodes CDR1 MGHRA and CDR2 YSYEKL. For the CDR3, the DNA is TGCGCCAGCAGCCACCGTAGACAGGGGGCGGAAGGAGATACGCAGTATATT. Amino acids: CASSHRRQGAEGDTQYI.

Comments on this clonotype: An end of the junction differs from the germline gene, which may be a read error. The chain links TRBV4-1 to TRBJ1-5; 8 bases match TRBD1. Germline V gives CDR1 MGHRA, CDR2 YSYEKL. The CDR3 spans 15 residues. For the CDR3, the DNA is TGCGCCAGCAACCAAGAGGACAGGGAGCGTCAGCCCCAGCATTTT. Its translation is CASNQEDRERQPQHF.

This clonotype was observed a few times. V usage is TRBV20-1 and J usage is TRBJ1-2; perhaps TRBD1 as D (6 bases). The V gene's germline CDR1 is DFQATT and CDR2 SNEGSKA (reference sequence). The CDR3 runs to 13 residues. CDR3 bases: TGCGGTGGCGCAGGGGCTGGTTGGTATGGCTACACCTTC. Residues: CGGAGAGWYGYTF.

The chain employs TRBV5-5 and TRBJ2-5, with TRBD1 as a possible D gene (6 bases). The germline gives CDR1 SGHKS, CDR2 YYEKEE (reference sequence). This CDR3 comprises 16 residues. The ends were cut back, 3 bases at V and 7 bases at J, with 22 bases in the middle. Here the CDR3 DNA reads TGTGCCAGCAGCTCGGTAGGGGGACGGAGTAGAGGGACCCAGTACTTC. It yields the protein CASSSVGGRSRGTQYF. Full variable domain (remainder filled in from reference TRBV5-5 and TRBJ2-5): DAGVTQSPTHLIKTRGQQVTLRCSPISGHKSVSWYQQVLGQGPQFIFQYYEKEERGRGNFPDRFSARQFPNYSSELNVNALLLGDSALYLCASSSVGGRSRGTQYFGPGTRLLVL.

This clonotype was detected a few times. One junction end does not reproduce the germline sequence, and a read error may be involved. The chain carries TRBV6-1 and TRBJ2-1; D unclear. Looked up from germline, CDR1 is MNHNS and CDR2 is SASEGT. This CDR3 region has 14 residues. As DNA, the CDR3 is TGTGCCAGTAGTGAACTCAGGACGGCTGGTGAGCAGTTCTTC. This sequence encodes CASSELRTAGEQFF.

This clonotype turned up a few times. The V call is TRBV20-1, the J call TRBJ2-1, with 12 bases aligning to TRBD2. CDR1 and CDR2 from the germline V gene are DFQATT and SNEGSKA (reference sequence). The CDR3 consists of 15 residues. The junction had 9 bases not matched to a gene; V was cut back by 6 bases and J by 6 bases. CDR3: CSAPRLAGGFNEQFF. The CDR3 DNA reads as TGCAGTGCCCCCCGGCTAGCGGGGGGGTTCAATGAGCAGTTCTTC.

The gene calls are TRBV12-3 or TRBV12-4 and TRBJ2-7; 10 positions agree with TRBD1. Trimming took 4 bases from V and 5 from J; bases not matched to a gene: 8. The CDR3 loop spans 15 amino acids. CDR3 protein: CASSCSTGGIDEQYF. DNA of the CDR3: TGTGCCAGCAGTTGCTCGACAGGGGGCATCGACGAGCAGTACTTC.

The chain joins TRBV3-1 to TRBJ2-7; D remains unclear. The CDR3 extends over 11 amino acids. Trimming pared 6 bases from V and 6 bases from J, leaving 9 bases between. The V gene's germline CDR1 is LGHDT and CDR2 YNNKEL (reference sequence). CDR3 DNA sequence: TGTGCCAGCAGTCGAAAGTCCGAGCAGTACTTC. Protein: CASSRKSEQYF.

Of note for this clonotype: Mismatch with germline at one junction end may stem from a read error. The V call is TRBV4-1, the J call TRBJ1-2, with 8 bases identical to TRBD1. Per the germline V gene, CDR1 is MGHRA and CDR2 is YSYEKL. The CDR3 totals 13 residues. CDR3 nucleotides: TGTGCCAGCAGCCAATTGACAGGGGATGGCTACACCTTC. This translates into CASSQLTGDGYTF.